This T cell receptor (beta chain) appears in the sequencing data of a study of cytomegalovirus exposure and HLA in healthy donors. The germline V gene has CDR1 SGHNT and CDR2 YYREEE (reference sequence). Trimming stripped 4 bases from V and 6 bases from J, with 14 bases between. The CDR3 spans 13 residues. Findings and limits, study-wide: A later analysis associated 15,000 or so TCR beta sequences with HLA alleles at a 0.05 false discovery rate. What TCR beta sequences reportedly achieved was accurate prediction of HLA-A and HLA-B alleles in most subjects. Follow-up analysis later connected one missense variant in DCLRE1C with trimming of TCR beta V- and J-genes. According to the study, 150 to 200 TCR beta chains were cytomegalovirus-associated.

About this clone itself: What it recognizes is unknown.

The primer mix had 60 Vbeta and 13 Jbeta primers. Data came from immunoSEQ multiplex PCR; TCRdb stores just in-frame clones and leaves some out. The table shows approximately 150,000 clones, with 84% occurring only once. The chain recombines TRBV5-4 with TRBJ2-7; weak D call: TRBD1 (6 bases). The TCR originated in a young man in good health and CMV-seronegative. Sequenced material: PBMCs. CDR3 in DNA: TGTGCCAGCAGCCTCCGGGACATCTCCGAGCAGTACTTC. As protein: CASSLRDISEQYF.